The T cell receptor (beta chain) described here comes from a study of graft-versus-host responses after intestinal transplantation. Looking at the study overall: Recipients got multivisceral, liver-intestinal, or isolated intestinal transplants. Every one of the recipients received anti-thymocyte globulin induction and afterwards took tacrolimus and steroids for 3 to 4 years.

Generated by immunoSEQ multiplex PCR, the TCRdb table keeps only in-frame clones and is missing some. The sample shows roughly 69,000 clones, just under 95% of them seen only once. The source of this sequence is a human patient who received an intestinal transplant, so some T cells may come from the graft donor. Sample: bone marrow, taken roughly 110 weeks after intestinal transplantation.

CDR3 loop: CASSGVGYEQYF. CDR3 nucleotides: TGTGCCAGTAGCGGGGTCGGCTACGAGCAGTACTTC. The chain joins TRBV2 to TRBJ2-7, with 8 positions matching TRBD2. The germline V gene encodes CDR1 SNHLY and CDR2 FYNNEI. V shed 9 bases and J 3 bases; nucleotides not matched to a gene: 4. The CDR3 is made up of 12 amino acids.